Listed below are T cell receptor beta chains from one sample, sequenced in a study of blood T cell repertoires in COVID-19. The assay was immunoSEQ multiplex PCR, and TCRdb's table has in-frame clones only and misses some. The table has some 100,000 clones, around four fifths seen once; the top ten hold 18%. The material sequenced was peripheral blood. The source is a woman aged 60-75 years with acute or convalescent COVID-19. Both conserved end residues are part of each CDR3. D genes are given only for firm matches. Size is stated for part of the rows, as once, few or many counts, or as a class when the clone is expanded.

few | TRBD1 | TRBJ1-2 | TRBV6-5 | CASRTGASGYTF | TGTGCCAGCAGGACAGGGGCCTCTGGCTACACCTTC
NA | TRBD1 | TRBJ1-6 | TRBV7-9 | CASFPGQFDYNSPLHF | TGTGCCAGCTTCCCGGGACAGTTCGACTATAATTCACCCCTCCACTTT
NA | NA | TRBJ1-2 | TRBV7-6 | CASSLVLSGEGYTF | TGTGCCAGCAGCTTAGTCCTCTCAGGGGAAGGCTACACCTTC
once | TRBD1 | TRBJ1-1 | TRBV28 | CASSLMRGGQVAFF | TGTGCCAGCAGTTTGATGAGGGGAGGACAGGTAGCTTTCTTT
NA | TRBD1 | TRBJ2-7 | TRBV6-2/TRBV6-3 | CASSYSVGQGFEQYF | TGTGCCAGCAGTTACTCGGTGGGACAGGGGTTCGAGCAGTACTTC
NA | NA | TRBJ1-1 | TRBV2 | CASSEERGTEAFF | TGTGCCAGCAGTGAAGAACGCGGGACTGAAGCTTTCTTT
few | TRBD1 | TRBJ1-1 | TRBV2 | CASSGLHRGTEAFF | TGTGCCAGCAGTGGCCTTCACAGGGGCACTGAAGCTTTCTTT
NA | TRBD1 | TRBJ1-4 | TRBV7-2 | CASSLGGQRNEKLFF | TGTGCCAGCAGCTTAGGGGGACAGAGAAATGAAAAACTGTTTTTT
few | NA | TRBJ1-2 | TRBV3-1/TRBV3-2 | CASSHRDAPEGNGYTF | TGTGCCAGCAGCCATCGGGACGCACCGGAGGGGAATGGCTACACCTTC
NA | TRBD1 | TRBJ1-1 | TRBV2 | CATQHQGDTEAFF | TGTGCCACCCAACACCAGGGGGACACTGAAGCTTTCTTT
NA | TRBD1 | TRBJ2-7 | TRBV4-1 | CASGGTGVYEQYF | TGCGCCAGCGGGGGGACAGGGGTCTACGAGCAGTACTTC
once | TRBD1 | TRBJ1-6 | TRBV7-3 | CASSLSRDSHNSPLHF | TGTGCCAGCAGCTTAAGCCGGGACAGCCATAATTCACCCCTCCACTTT
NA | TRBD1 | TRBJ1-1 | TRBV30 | CAWTRTGGTEAFF | TGTGCCTGGACACGGACAGGGGGCACTGAAGCTTTCTTT
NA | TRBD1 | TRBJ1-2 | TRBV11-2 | CASSLDLRTGGHSNYGYTF | TGTGCCAGCAGCTTAGATCTGCGGACAGGGGGCCACTCTAACTATGGCTACACCTTC
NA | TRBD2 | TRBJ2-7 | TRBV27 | CASRPGGRFGEQYF | TGTGCCAGCAGACCGGGGGGGCGGTTCGGTGAGCAGTACTTC
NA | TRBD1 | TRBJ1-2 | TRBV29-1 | CSVEGAWDRFGYTF | TGCAGCGTTGAAGGGGCATGGGACAGGTTTGGCTACACCTTC
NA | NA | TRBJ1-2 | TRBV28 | CASSSTGLYGYTF | TGTGCCAGCAGTTCAACAGGGCTCTATGGCTACACCTTC
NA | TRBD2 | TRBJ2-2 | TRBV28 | CASSPGLAETGELFF | TGTGCCAGCAGCCCCGGACTAGCAGAAACCGGGGAGCTGTTTTTT
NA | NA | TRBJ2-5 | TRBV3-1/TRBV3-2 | CASSQGTGFSETQYF | TGTGCCAGCAGCCAAGGCACAGGGTTCTCGGAGACCCAGTACTTC
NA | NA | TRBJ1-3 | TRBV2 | CASSATRAGNTIYF | TGTGCCAGCAGTGCTACTCGAGCAGGAAACACCATATATTTT
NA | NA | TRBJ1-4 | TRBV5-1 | CASSTGGANEKLFF | TGCGCCAGCTCCACGGGGGGGGCTAATGAAAAACTGTTTTTT
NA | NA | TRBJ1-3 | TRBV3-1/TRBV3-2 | CASSHSGSGNTIYF | TGTGCCAGCAGTCACTCAGGCTCTGGAAACACCATATATTTT
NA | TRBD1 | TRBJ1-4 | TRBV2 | CASSDTGEDEKLFF | TGTGCCAGCAGTGACACAGGGGAGGATGAAAAACTGTTTTTT
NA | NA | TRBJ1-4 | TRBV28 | CASSAHRDLRRATNEKLFF | TGTGCCAGCAGTGCTCACCGGGACTTAAGACGTGCAACTAATGAAAAACTGTTTTTT
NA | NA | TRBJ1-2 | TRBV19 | CASGEFFYGYTF | TGTGCCAGTGGGGAGTTCTTCTATGGCTACACCTTC